These 17 T cell receptor beta chains came from one sample sequenced in a study of human versus mouse CDR3 diversity and MHC coevolution. This table comes from immunoSEQ multiplex PCR, and its TCRdb copy is limited to in-frame clones, with some not included. This table holds tens of thousands of clones, around 93% found once. Sequences were obtained from naive CD4+ T cells from blood. Subset denoted: CD45RO-negative CD62L-positive naive CD4 T cells. The receptors here all came from a person aged 30 to 69 in good health.

The chain employs TRBV7-9 and TRBJ2-5; tentative D call: TRBD1 (5 bases). CDR3 length: 15 residues. CDR1 is SEHNR, CDR2 FQNEAQ, per germline (reference sequence). V shed 3 bases and J shed 4 bases, with 15 bases lying between them. CDR3 DNA: TGTGCCAGCAGCTTCCCCGGCCTTAGGGGAGAGACCCAGTACTTC. Translating gives CASSFPGLRGETQYF.

The V call is TRBV5-4, the J call TRBJ2-7; D possibly corresponds to TRBD2 (6 bases). The V and J ends lost 0 bases and 0 bases respectively, with 10 bases between them. The CDR3 has 15 amino acids. CDR1 is SGHNT, CDR2 YYREEE, per germline (reference sequence). CDR3 bases: TGTGCCAGCAGCTTGGTAGGCGGGGCCTCCTACGAGCAGTACTTC. Translation: CASSLVGGASYEQYF. The full variable domain, its missing parts supplied by reference TRBV5-4 and TRBJ2-7, is ETGVTQSPTHLIKTRGQQVTLRCSSQSGHNTVSWYQQALGQGPQFIFQYYREEENGRGNFPPRFSGLQFPNYSSELNVNALELDDSALYLCASSLVGGASYEQYFGPGTRLTVT.

The chain recombines TRBV7-3 with TRBJ2-3; 7 bases are a match to TRBD2. Unmatched junction bases numbered 7, after V lost 5 bases and J lost 2 bases. Germline V CDR1 and CDR2: SGHTA, FQGTGA. The CDR3 spans 15 residues. The CDR3 sequence: CASSTLGGTTDTQYF. DNA of the CDR3: TGTGCCAGCAGCACCTTGGGGGGGACCACAGATACGCAGTATTTT.

The gene calls are TRBV7-2 and TRBJ1-2; D is ambiguous. Trimming left V 8 bases short and J 7 bases short, with 11 bases between. The CDR3 has 11 residues. Germline CDR1 SGHTA, CDR2 FQGNSA. The CDR3 region is CASRSNLGYTF. The CDR3 bases are TGTGCCAGCCGGAGTAATCTTGGCTACACCTTC.

This rearrangement joins TRBV6-5 to TRBJ1-2; 9 bases map to TRBD1. The CDR3 is 14 amino acids. Trimming cost V 1 base and J 8 bases; bases outside gene matches: 5. CDR1 MNHEY and CDR2 SVGAGI come from the germline V gene. CDR3 loop: CASSYYRTGEGYTF. DNA of the CDR3: TGTGCCAGCAGTTACTATCGGACAGGGGAAGGCTACACCTTC.

The genes are TRBV6-6 and TRBJ1-5, with 10 bases fitting TRBD1. From germline, CDR1 is MNHNY and CDR2 SVGAGI (reference sequence). The V segment lost 5 bases and the J segment 7 bases; nucleotides outside the gene matches: 11. This CDR3 has 16 amino acids. For the CDR3, the DNA is TGTGCCAGCAGTCTAAGGACAGGGGGATTGGGACAGCCCCAGCATTTT. Protein: CASSLRTGGLGQPQHF.

V is TRBV18 and J is TRBJ2-4, with 10 bases lining up with TRBD2. The CDR3 length is 16 residues. Germline V gene sequence: CDR1 KGHSH, CDR2 LQKENI. With 1 base clipped from V and 0 bases from J, the junction kept 0 bases outside the gene matches. CDR3 DNA sequence: TGTGCCAGCTCACCACTAGCGGGGGGAGCCAAAAACATTCAGTACTTC. This codes for CASSPLAGGAKNIQYF.

This chain uses TRBV10-3 with TRBJ2-7; D might be TRBD2 (5 bases). CDR3 length: 16 residues. CDR1 and CDR2 from the germline V gene are ENHRY and SYGVKD. Trimming cost V 5 bases and J 2 bases, with 19 bases left between them. CDR3: CAISYRLTAITYEQYF. The CDR3 DNA is TGTGCCATCAGTTATAGACTAACCGCTATTACCTACGAGCAGTACTTC.

The chain combines TRBV4-3 with TRBJ1-3; D is uncertain. The ends were cut back, 0 bases at V and 0 bases at J, with 12 bases in the middle. The CDR3 is 17 residues long. Germline V gene lookup returns CDR1 LGHNA and CDR2 YSLEER. CDR3 sequence: CASSQDLPQASGNTIYF. Here the CDR3 DNA reads TGCGCCAGCAGCCAAGATTTGCCGCAAGCCTCTGGAAACACCATATATTTT.

The chain couples TRBV19 to TRBJ1-2; D is unresolved. The CDR3 covers 15 residues. Germline loops: CDR1 LNHDA, CDR2 SQIVND (reference sequence). V lost 2 bases and J lost 5, with 15 bases in between. CDR3 loop: CASSITVSGRYGYTF. The DNA of the CDR3 is TGTGCCAGTAGTATAACAGTCTCTGGCAGGTATGGCTACACCTTC.

The genes are TRBV6-5 and TRBJ2-1; the match to TRBD2 covers 7 bases. The V gene's germline CDR1 is MNHEY and CDR2 SVGAGI. The CDR3 runs to 15 residues. V was pared by 7 bases and J by 2 bases, with 8 bases of the junction left unmatched. The CDR3 DNA sequence: TGTGCCAGCAAAGCGACGGGGGGACCCTACAATGAGCAGTTCTTC. The encoded protein is CASKATGGPYNEQFF.

The V and J genes are TRBV11-2 and TRBJ2-7; tentative D call: TRBD2 (6 bases). This CDR3 contains 13 residues. Germline values: CDR1 SGHAT, CDR2 FQNNGV. V lost 4 bases and J lost 3, with 10 bases in between. CDR3 sequence: CASSSGGIYEQYF. The CDR3 DNA follows: TGTGCCAGCAGCTCTGGGGGGATCTACGAGCAGTACTTC.

The chain employs TRBV29-1 and TRBJ1-1, with 7 bases identical to TRBD1. The CDR3 is 13 amino acids. Germline CDR1 SQVTM, CDR2 ANQGSEA. The J segment lost 6 bases and the V segment lost 6 bases, leaving 10 bases of the junction unmatched. CDR3 protein: CSVRQGRGAEAFF. The CDR3 DNA reads as TGCAGCGTGCGACAGGGAAGGGGCGCTGAAGCTTTCTTT.

Concerning this clone itself: An end of the junction differs from the germline gene, which may be a read error. V and J are TRBV7-2 and TRBJ2-3; D perhaps matches TRBD2 (6 bases). The CDR3 is made up of 13 amino acids. CDR1 and CDR2 (germline): SGHTA, FQGNSA. Here the CDR3 reads CASSLATEGTQYF. The CDR3 coding sequence is TGTGCCAGCAGCCTAGCGACAGAAGGTACGCAGTATTTT. The full variable domain, rest sourced from reference TRBV7-2 and TRBJ2-3, is GAGVSQSPSNKVTEKGKDVELRCDPISGHTALYWYRQSLGQGLEFLIYFQGNSAPDKSGLPSDRFSAERTGGSVSTLTIQRTQQEDSAVYLCASSLATEGTQYFGPGTRLTVL.

The rearrangement uses TRBV6-1 and TRBJ1-5; TRBD1 agrees at 12 bases. V lost 2 bases, J lost 6 bases, and 5 bases stayed unmatched. CDR1 and CDR2 (germline): MNHNS, SASEGT. CDR3 length: 16 residues. The CDR3 sequence is CASSERGQGASQPQHF. For the CDR3, the DNA is TGTGCCAGCAGTGAACGGGGACAGGGGGCGAGTCAGCCCCAGCATTTT.

The chain employs TRBV7-9 and TRBJ2-7; 10 bases line up with TRBD1. The CDR3 has 14 amino acids. The germline gives CDR1 SEHNR, CDR2 FQNEAQ (reference sequence). Trimming at V came to 2 bases and at J to 4 bases, leaving 2 bases not matched to a gene. CDR3 sequence (DNA): TGTGCCAGCAGCTTAAAGGGACAGGGGTACGAGCAGTACTTC. The encoded protein is CASSLKGQGYEQYF. The full variable domain, with the rest looked up from reference TRBV7-9 and TRBJ2-7, is DTGVSQNPRHKITKRGQNVTFRCDPISEHNRLYWYRQTLGQGPEFLTYFQNEAQLEKSRLLSDRFSAERPKGSFSTLEIQRTEQGDSAMYLCASSLKGQGYEQYFGPGTRLTVT.

V and J are TRBV11-2 and TRBJ1-6, with D hard to call. This CDR3 is 17 amino acids long. Trimming took 5 bases from V and 3 from J, leaving 17 bases between them. CDR1 and CDR2 from the germline V gene are SGHAT and FQNNGV. CDR3 bases: TGTGCCAGCAGCCGCCAGGCCTCCCAACACTATAATTCACCCCTCCACTTT. Translation: CASSRQASQHYNSPLHF.